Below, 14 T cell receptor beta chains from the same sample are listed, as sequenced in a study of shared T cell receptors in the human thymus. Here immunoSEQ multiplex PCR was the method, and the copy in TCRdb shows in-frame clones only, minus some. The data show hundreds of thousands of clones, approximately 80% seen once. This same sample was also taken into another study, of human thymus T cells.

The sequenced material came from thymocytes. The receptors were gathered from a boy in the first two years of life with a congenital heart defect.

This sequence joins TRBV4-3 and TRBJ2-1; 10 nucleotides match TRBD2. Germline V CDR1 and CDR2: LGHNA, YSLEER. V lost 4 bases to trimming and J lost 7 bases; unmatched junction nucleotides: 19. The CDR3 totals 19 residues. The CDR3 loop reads CASSPPTRRGLAGVNEQFF. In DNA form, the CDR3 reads TGCGCCAGCAGCCCCCCCACCCGACGCGGGCTAGCGGGAGTGAATGAGCAGTTCTTC.

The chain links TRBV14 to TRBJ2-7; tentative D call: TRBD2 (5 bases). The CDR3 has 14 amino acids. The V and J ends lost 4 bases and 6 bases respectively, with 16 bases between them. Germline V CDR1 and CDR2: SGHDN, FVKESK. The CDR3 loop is CASSPRTAPSEQYF. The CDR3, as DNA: TGTGCCAGCAGCCCCCGGACTGCGCCCAGCGAGCAGTACTTC. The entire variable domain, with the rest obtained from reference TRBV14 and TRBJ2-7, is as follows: EAGVTQFPSHSVIEKGQTVTLRCDPISGHDNLYWYRRVMGKEIKFLLHFVKESKQDESGMPNNRFLAERTGGTYSTLKVQPAELEDSGVYFCASSPRTAPSEQYFGPGTRLTVT.

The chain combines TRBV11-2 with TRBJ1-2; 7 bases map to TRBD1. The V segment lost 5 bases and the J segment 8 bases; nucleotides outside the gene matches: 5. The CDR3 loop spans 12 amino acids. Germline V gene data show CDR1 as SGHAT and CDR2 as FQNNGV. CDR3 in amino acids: CASSMDRLGYTF. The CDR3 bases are TGTGCCAGCAGCATGGACAGGCTAGGCTACACCTTC.

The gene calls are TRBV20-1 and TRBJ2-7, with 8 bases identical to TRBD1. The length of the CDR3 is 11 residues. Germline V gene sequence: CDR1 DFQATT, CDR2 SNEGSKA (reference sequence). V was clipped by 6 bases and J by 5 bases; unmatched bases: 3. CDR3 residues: CSAGQGNEQYF. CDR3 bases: TGCAGTGCCGGACAGGGAAACGAGCAGTACTTC.

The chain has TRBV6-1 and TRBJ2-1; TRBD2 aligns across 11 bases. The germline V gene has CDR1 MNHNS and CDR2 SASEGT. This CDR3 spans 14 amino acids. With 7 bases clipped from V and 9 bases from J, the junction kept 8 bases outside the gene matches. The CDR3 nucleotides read TGTGCCAGCAAATCGGGACTAGCGGTGACTGAGCAGTTCTTC. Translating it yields CASKSGLAVTEQFF.

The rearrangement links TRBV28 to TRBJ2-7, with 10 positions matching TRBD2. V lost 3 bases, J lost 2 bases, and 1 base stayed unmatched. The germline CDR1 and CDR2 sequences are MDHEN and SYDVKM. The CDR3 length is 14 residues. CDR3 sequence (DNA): TGTGCCAGCAGTTTCCTAGCGGGAGCCTACGAGCAGTACTTC. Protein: CASSFLAGAYEQYF.

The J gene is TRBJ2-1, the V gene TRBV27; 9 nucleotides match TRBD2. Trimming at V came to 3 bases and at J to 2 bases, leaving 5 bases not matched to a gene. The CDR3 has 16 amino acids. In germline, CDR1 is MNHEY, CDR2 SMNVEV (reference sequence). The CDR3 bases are TGTGCCAGCAGTTTCGTGGCGGGAGGGGCCTACAATGAGCAGTTCTTC. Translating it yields CASSFVAGGAYNEQFF.

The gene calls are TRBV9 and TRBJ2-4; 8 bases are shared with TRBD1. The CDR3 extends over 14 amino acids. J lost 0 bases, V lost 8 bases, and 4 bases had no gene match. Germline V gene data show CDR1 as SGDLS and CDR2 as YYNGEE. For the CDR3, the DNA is TGTGCCAGAAGTGACAGGGGAGCCAAAAACATTCAGTACTTC. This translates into CARSDRGAKNIQYF. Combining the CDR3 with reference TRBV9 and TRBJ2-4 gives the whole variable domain DSGVTQTPKHLITATGQRVTLRCSPRSGDLSVYWYQQSLDQGLQFLIQYYNGEERAKGNILERFSAQQFPDLHSELNLSSLELGDSALYFCARSDRGAKNIQYFGAGTRLSVL.

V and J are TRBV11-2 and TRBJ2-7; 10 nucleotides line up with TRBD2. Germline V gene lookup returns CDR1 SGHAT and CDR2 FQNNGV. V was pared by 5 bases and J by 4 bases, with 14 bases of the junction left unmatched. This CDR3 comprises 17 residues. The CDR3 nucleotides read TGTGCCAGCAGCCCGATACTAGCGGGACCAACCCCTTACGAGCAGTACTTC. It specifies CASSPILAGPTPYEQYF.

CDR3 loop: CAISESGRGQETQYF. The CDR3 nucleotides are TGTGCCATCAGTGAGTCGGGCAGGGGGCAAGAGACCCAGTACTTC. The chain uses TRBV10-3 and TRBJ2-5, with TRBD1 identical over 7 bases. Germline CDR1 and CDR2: ENHRY and SYGVKD. The CDR3 has 15 amino acids. V shed 0 bases and J 2 bases; nucleotides not matched to a gene: 3.

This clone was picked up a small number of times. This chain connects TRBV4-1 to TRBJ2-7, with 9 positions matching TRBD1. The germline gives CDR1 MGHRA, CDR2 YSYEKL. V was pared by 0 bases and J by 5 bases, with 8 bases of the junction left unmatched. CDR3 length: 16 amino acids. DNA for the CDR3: TGCGCCAGCAGCCAAGATTCGGGACAGGGTAAAAACGAGCAGTACTTC. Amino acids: CASSQDSGQGKNEQYF.

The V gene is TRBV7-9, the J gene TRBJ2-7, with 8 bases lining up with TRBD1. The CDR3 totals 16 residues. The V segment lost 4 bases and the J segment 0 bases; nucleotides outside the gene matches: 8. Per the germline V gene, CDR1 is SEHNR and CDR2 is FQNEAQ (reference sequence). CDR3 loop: CASSSRGTGSSYEQYF. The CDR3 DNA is TGTGCCAGCAGCTCCCGCGGGACAGGCAGCTCCTACGAGCAGTACTTC.

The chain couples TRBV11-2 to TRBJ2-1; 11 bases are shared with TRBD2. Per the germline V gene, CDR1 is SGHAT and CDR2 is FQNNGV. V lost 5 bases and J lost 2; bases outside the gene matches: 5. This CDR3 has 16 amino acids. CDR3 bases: TGTGCCAGCAGCGTAGGACTAGCGGGTGCCTACAATGAGCAGTTCTTC. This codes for CASSVGLAGAYNEQFF.

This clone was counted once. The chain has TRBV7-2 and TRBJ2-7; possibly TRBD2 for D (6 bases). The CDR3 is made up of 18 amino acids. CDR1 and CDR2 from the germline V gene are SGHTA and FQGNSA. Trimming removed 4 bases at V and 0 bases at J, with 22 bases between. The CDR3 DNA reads TGTGCCAGCAGCTATGCCGGGACTCCGGACTCGAGCTCCTACGAGCAGTACTTC. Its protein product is CASSYAGTPDSSSYEQYF.